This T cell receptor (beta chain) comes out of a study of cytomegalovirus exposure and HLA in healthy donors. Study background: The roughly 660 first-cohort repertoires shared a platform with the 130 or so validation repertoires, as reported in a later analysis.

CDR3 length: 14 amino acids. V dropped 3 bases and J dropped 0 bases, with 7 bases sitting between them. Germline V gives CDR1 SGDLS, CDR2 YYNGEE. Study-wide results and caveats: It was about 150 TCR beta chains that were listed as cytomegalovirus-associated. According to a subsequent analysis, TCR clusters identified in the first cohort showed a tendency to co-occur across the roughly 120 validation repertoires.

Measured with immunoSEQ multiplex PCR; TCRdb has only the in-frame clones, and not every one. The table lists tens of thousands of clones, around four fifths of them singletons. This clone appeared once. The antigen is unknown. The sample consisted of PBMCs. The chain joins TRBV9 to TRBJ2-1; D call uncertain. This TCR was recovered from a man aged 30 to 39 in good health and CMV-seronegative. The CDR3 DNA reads TGTGCCAGCAGCGAGACTCTCTCCTACAATGAGCAGTTCTTC. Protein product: CASSETLSYNEQFF.